One sample yielded the 5 T cell receptor beta chains listed below, sequenced in a study of blood T cell repertoires in COVID-19. The method was immunoSEQ multiplex PCR; TCRdb's version includes in-frame clones alone and lacks a portion of them. The sample lists about 240,000 clones, around 85% occurring once. The specimen was PBMCs or T cells enriched from blood (not recorded which). Every receptor here comes from a middle-aged woman with acute COVID-19.

This chain connects TRBV11-3 to TRBJ2-1, with 8 positions matching TRBD2. The CDR3 loop spans 15 amino acids. The germline gives CDR1 SGHNT, CDR2 YENEEA. The junction had 11 bases not matched to a gene; V was cut back by 3 bases and J by 10 bases. The DNA of the CDR3 is TGTGCCAGCAGCTTTGTAGGCGGGAGGCTGGGCGAGCAGTTCTTC. Translating gives CASSFVGGRLGEQFF. Variable domain in full (rest from reference TRBV11-3 and TRBJ2-1): EAGVVQSPRYKIIEKKQPVAFWCNPISGHNTLYWYLQNLGQGPELLIRYENEEAVDDSQLPKDRFSAERLKGVDSTLKIQPAELGDSAVYLCASSFVGGRLGEQFFGPGTRLTVL.

The genes are TRBV2 and TRBJ1-1; 9 bases fit TRBD1. V shed 6 bases and J 4 bases; nucleotides not matched to a gene: 9. The germline gives CDR1 SNHLY, CDR2 FYNNEI. CDR3 length: 15 amino acids. CDR3 residues: CASRDRGRLGTEAFF. CDR3 in DNA: TGTGCCAGCAGGGACAGGGGTCGGTTGGGCACTGAAGCTTTCTTT.

The chain joins TRBV6-5 to TRBJ1-5; TRBD1 matches at 7 bases. CDR1 and CDR2 (germline): MNHEY, SVGAGI. The CDR3 spans 13 residues. V lost 8 bases and J lost 6; bases outside the gene matches: 7. The CDR3 region is CASHFDRVQPQHF. The CDR3 DNA reads as TGTGCCAGCCACTTTGACAGGGTTCAGCCCCAGCATTTT.

V usage is TRBV12-3 or TRBV12-4 and J usage is TRBJ1-2; D is ambiguous. The CDR3 loop spans 11 amino acids. Trimming took 6 bases from V and 4 from J, leaving 6 bases between them. The DNA of the CDR3 is TGTGCCAGCAGCTACGGCTATGGCTACACCTTC. Translation gives CASSYGYGYTF.

V gene TRBV30 combines with J gene TRBJ1-1; D is undetermined. Per the germline V gene, CDR1 is GTSNPN and CDR2 is SVGIG (reference sequence). Trimming pared 5 bases from V and 5 bases from J, leaving 9 bases between. The CDR3 is 11 residues long. The CDR3 bases are TGTGCCTGGGGGTGGAGGACTGAAGCTTTCTTT. Residues: CAWGWRTEAFF.